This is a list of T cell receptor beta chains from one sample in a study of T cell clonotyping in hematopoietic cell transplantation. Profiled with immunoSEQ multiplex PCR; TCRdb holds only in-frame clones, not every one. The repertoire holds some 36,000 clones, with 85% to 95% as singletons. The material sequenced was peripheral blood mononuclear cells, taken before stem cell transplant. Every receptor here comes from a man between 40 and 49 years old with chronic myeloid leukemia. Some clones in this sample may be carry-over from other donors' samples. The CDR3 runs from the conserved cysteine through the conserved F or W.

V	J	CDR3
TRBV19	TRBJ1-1	CASSYRDWNTEAFF
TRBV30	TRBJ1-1	CAWSVRYVSDTEAFF
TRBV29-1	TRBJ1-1	CSAHTTGAEAFF
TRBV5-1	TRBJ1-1	CASSFSPLGYMNTEAFF
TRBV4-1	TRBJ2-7	CASSQDPRGPDEQYF
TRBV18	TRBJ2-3	CASSGLAGRTDTQYF
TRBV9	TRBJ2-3	CASSVETSGGTYTDTQYF
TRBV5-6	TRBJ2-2	CASSLVTAGELFF
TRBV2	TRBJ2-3	CASDSTDTQYF
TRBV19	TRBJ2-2	CASSIGVLAGELFF
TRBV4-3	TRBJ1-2	CASSQQGGDRVYGYTF
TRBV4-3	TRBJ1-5	CASSQGGGNNQPQHF
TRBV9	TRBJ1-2	CASSDAEALRRGYTF
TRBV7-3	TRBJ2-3	CASSLMSGGTDTQYF
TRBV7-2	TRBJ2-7	CASSPSGGSNEQYF
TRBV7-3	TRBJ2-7	CASSGGGAATPYEQYF
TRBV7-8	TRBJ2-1	CASSPLSYNEQFF
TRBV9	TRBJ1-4	CASSDSRNEKLFF
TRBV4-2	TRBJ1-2	CASAPGDYGYTF
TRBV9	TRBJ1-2	CASSVATGRQGKDGYTF
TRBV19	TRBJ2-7	CASSTDRGSSEQYF
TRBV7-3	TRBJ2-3	CASSLDRGGDTQYF
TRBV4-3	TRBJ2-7	CASSQEGWAEQYF
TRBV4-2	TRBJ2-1	CASSQDEGGREQFF
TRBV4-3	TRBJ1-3	CASSQDMGRYSGNTIYF
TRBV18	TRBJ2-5	CASSPPAAGGQETQYF
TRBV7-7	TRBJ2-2	CASSLLGPTNTGELFF
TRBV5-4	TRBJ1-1	CASSSLRTRGTEAFF
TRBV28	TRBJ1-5	CASTPGQLNQPQHF
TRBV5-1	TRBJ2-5	CASSYSGGETQYF